The clone carrying this T cell receptor beta chain appeared many times. Germline loops: CDR1 DFQATT, CDR2 SNEGSKA (reference sequence). Losses at the gene ends were 6 bases for V and 5 bases for J; bases not matched to a gene: 8. The CDR3 has 14 residues. The time point is: newly diagnosed GD, antithyroid drugs for less than 3 months. TCR sequences were obtained from RNA taken from PBMCs. This entry comes from a study of regulatory T cells in long-lasting Graves disease. Arm-PCR of CDR3 regions and iRepertoire HTBI primers were used to build TCR beta libraries. Each CDR3 protein is one row after TCRdb ran MiXCR on the multiplex PCR reads. The sample contains approximately 460,000 distinct CDR3 sequences, less than 20% of which appear only once. This sample also appeared in a second study, on T cells in Graves' hyperthyroidism and ophthalmopathy.

This sample comprised peripheral blood mononuclear cells (PBMCs), obtained at new diagnosis, from a patient treated with antithyroid drugs. This receptor was obtained from a woman younger than 45 with Graves disease. The chain couples TRBV20-1 to TRBJ2-5, with 11 bases identical to TRBD2. The CDR3 region is CSADSSGRWETQYF. DNA of the CDR3: TGCAGTGCCGACTCTAGCGGGAGGTGGGAGACCCAGTACTTC.